This T cell receptor beta chain was sequenced in a study of blood T cell repertoires in COVID-19. CDR3 length equals 15 residues. V lost 6 bases, J lost 6 bases, and 9 bases stayed unmatched. Germline V gene lookup returns CDR1 SNHLY and CDR2 FYNNEI. The protocol was immunoSEQ multiplex PCR, while the TCRdb copy is restricted to in-frame clones and leaves out a portion. This table has 50,000 to 65,000 clones, around 82% appearing once. Sequencing was carried out using peripheral blood. The chain has TRBV2 and TRBJ2-2, with 8 bases matching TRBD2. The source of this sequence is a man aged 60-69 years with COVID-19, enrolled during active disease. CDR3 DNA: TGTGCCAGCAGCCAGGGGACTAGTCGTCCCGGGGAGCTGTTTTTT. Translation: CASSQGTSRPGELFF.